The text below deals with one T cell receptor beta chain. No antigen is known for it. This sample is drawn from a study of post-analysis software for immune sequencing data. Points from the study as a whole: A significant reduction in normalized Chao1 diversity was observed in multiple sclerosis patients versus controls. In patients, TRBV5-6, TRBV5-1 and TRBV20-1 belonged to five TRBV segments found more frequently than in controls.

The CDR3 length is 16 residues. The V gene lost 1 base and the J gene lost 1 base, with 11 bases spanning the gap. The V gene's germline CDR1 is SGHDN and CDR2 FVKESK. Built from TCR beta cDNA, the libraries had unique molecular identifiers in them. TCRdb processed the PCR reads anew with MiXCR; each CDR3 protein has one entry. The sample lists hundreds of thousands of distinct CDR3 sequences, approximately 60% seen once, with about 11% in the top ten. The chain joins TRBV14 to TRBJ2-1, with a possible D match to TRBD1 (5 bases). What was sequenced was blood. This TCR derives from a girl aged 2-10 years with multiple sclerosis. CDR3 coding DNA: TGTGCCAGCAGCCAAGCGCCAGGGCTATCCTACAATGAGCAGTTCTTC. This sequence encodes CASSQAPGLSYNEQFF. The full variable domain, rest sourced from reference TRBV14 and TRBJ2-1, is EAGVTQFPSHSVIEKGQTVTLRCDPISGHDNLYWYRRVMGKEIKFLLHFVKESKQDESGMPNNRFLAERTGGTYSTLKVQPAELEDSGVYFCASSQAPGLSYNEQFFGPGTRLTVL.